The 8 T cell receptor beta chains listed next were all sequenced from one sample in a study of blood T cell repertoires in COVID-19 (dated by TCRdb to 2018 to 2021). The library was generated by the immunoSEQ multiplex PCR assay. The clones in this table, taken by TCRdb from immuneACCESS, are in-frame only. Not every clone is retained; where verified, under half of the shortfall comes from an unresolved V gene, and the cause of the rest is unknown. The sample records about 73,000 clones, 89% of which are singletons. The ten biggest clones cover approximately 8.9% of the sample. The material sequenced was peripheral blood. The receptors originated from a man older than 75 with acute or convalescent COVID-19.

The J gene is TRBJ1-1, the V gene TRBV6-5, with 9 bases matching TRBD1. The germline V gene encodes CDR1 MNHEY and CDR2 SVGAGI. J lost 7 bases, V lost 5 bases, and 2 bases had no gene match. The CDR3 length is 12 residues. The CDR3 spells CASSRTGVEAFF. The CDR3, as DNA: TGTGCCAGCAGTCGGACAGGGGTTGAAGCTTTCTTT.

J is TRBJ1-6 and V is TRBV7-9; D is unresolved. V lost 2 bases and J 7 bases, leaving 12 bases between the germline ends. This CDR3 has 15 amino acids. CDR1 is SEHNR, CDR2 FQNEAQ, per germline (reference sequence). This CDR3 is CASSLWQGENSPLHF. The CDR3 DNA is TGTGCCAGCAGCTTATGGCAAGGAGAGAATTCACCCCTCCACTTT.

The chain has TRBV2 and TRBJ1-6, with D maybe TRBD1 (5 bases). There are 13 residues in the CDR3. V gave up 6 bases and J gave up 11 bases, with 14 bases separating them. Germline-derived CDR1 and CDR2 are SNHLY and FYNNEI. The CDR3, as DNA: TGTGCCAGCAGGGAGGGGCGATACGCACCCCTCCACTTT. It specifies CASREGRYAPLHF.

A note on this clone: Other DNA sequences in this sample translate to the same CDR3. CDR3 sequence: CASSGSLGGRTGELFF. In DNA, the CDR3 is TGTGCCAGCAGCGGGAGCTTGGGGGGGCGGACCGGGGAGCTGTTTTTT. The rearrangement links TRBV7-3 to TRBJ2-2; D may be TRBD2 (7 bases). Per the germline V gene, CDR1 is SGHTA and CDR2 is FQGTGA. The CDR3 runs to 16 residues. Deletions cut 5 bases from V and 5 bases from J, with 18 bases between.

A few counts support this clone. The CDR3 bases are TGTGCCAGCAGTTACGAGGGGACAGGGAACTATGGCTACACCTTC. Residues: CASSYEGTGNYGYTF. This rearrangement joins TRBV6-5 to TRBJ1-2, with 9 bases that match TRBD1. V trimming: 2 bases; J trimming: 2 bases; junction bases outside the gene matches: 3. The V gene's germline CDR1 is MNHEY and CDR2 SVGAGI. The CDR3 covers 15 residues.

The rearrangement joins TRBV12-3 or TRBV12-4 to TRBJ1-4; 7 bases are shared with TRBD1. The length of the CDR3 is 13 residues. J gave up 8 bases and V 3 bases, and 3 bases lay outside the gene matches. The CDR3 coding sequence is TGTGCCAGCAGTTTGGGGACAGCAGAAAAACTGTTTTTT. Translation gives CASSLGTAEKLFF.

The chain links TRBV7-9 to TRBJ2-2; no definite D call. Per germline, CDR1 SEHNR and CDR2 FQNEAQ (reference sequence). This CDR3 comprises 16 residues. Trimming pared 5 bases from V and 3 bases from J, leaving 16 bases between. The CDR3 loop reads CASSPTRLSHTGELFF. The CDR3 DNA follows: TGTGCCAGCAGCCCTACGAGGCTGAGCCACACCGGGGAGCTGTTTTTT.

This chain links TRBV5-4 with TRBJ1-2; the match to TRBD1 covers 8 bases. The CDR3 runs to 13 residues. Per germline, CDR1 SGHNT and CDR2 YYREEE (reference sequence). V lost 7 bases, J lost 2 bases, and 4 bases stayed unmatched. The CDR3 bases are TGTGCCAGCCGGGGGACAGGAAACTATGGCTACACCTTC. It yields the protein CASRGTGNYGYTF.